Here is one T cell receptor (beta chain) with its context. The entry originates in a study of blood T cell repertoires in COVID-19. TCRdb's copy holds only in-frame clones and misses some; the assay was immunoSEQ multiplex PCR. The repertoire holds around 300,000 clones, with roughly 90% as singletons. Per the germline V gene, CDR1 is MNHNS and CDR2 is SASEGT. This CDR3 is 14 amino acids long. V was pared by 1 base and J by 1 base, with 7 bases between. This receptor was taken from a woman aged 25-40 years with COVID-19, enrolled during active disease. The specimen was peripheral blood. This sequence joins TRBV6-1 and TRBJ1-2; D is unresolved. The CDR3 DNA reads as TGTGCCAGCAGTGAAGATGTTATTAACTATGGCTACACCTTC. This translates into CASSEDVINYGYTF.